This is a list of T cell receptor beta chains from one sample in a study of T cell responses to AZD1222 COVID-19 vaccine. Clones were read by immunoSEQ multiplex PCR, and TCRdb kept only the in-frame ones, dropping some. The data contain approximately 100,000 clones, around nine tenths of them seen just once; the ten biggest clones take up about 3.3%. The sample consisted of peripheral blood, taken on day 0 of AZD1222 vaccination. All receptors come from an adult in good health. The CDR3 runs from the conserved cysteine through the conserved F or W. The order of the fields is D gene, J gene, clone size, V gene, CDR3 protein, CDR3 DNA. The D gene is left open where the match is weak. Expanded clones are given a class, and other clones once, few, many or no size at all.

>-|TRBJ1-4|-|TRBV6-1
CASSETPPGANEKLFF
TGTGCCAGCAGTGAGACCCCGCCGGGGGCTAATGAAAAACTGTTTTTT
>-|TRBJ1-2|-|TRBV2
CASSDDSLGYTF
TGTGCCAGCAGTGACGATTCCTTGGGCTACACCTTC
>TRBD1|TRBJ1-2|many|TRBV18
CASSPPGQGKDYTF
TGTGCCAGCTCACCCCCGGGACAGGGAAAGGACTACACCTTC
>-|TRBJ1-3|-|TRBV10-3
CAIGTGLPGNTIYF
TGTGCCATCGGAACAGGGTTACCCGGAAACACCATATATTTT
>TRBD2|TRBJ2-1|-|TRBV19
CACGWTSGGVYNEQFF
TGTGCCTGTGGGTGGACTAGCGGGGGGGTATACAATGAGCAGTTCTTC
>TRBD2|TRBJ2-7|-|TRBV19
CASRGGYEQYF
TGTGCCAGCCGGGGGGGCTACGAGCAGTACTTC
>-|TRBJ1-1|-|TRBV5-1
CASSRGGTEAFF
TGCGCCAGCAGCAGAGGGGGTACTGAAGCTTTCTTT
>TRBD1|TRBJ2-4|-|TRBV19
CASSTRLGQGAYGNIQYF
TGTGCCAGTAGTACTCGGTTGGGACAGGGGGCTTACGGAAACATTCAGTACTTC
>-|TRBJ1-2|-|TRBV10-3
CAISVEQDYGYTF
TGTGCCATCAGTGTTGAGCAAGACTATGGCTACACCTTC
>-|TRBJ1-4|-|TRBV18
CASSPGRTTNEKLFF
TGTGCCAGCTCACCAGGCCGCACAACTAATGAAAAACTGTTTTTT
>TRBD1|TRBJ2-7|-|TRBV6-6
CASSYGTGALEQYF
TGTGCCAGCAGTTACGGGACAGGGGCCCTCGAGCAGTACTTC
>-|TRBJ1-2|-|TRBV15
CATSRERVSYGYTF
TGTGCCACCAGCAGAGAGAGGGTTAGTTATGGCTACACCTTC
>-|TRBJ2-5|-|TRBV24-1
CATSDGGQSEETQYF
TGTGCCACCAGTGATGGAGGACAGTCCGAAGAGACCCAGTACTTC
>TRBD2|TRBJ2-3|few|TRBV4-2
CASSQDPLAGGRTDTQYF
TGTGCCAGCAGCCAAGACCCTTTAGCGGGGGGAAGGACAGATACGCAGTATTTT
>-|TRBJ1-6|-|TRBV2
CASTRDLGSPLHF
TGTGCCAGCACGCGGGACTTGGGGTCACCCCTCCACTTT